This TCR beta chain stems from a study of T cells in Graves' hyperthyroidism and ophthalmopathy. About the research overall: Sampling of peripheral blood happened at initial diagnosis, prior to any treatment.

Patients with ophthalmopathy all had a Clinical Activity Score of at least 3, a NOSPECS grade of at least 4 and duration under 3 months. Clinical symptoms, serum thyroxine, TRAb, thyroid ultrasound and orbital computed tomography informed diagnoses. PBMCs stemmed from more than 7.5 ml fresh peripheral blood. Amplified TCR beta CDR3 regions came from RNA transcripts. The TCR CDR3 was amplified in a first-round RT-PCR using the HTBI primer set. MiXCR, applied by TCRdb to the multiplex PCR reads, yields one record per CDR3 protein. This sample has 490,000 or so distinct CDR3 sequences, with about 16% found just once. V was shortened by 4 bases and J by 7 bases, with 7 bases between the two germline ends. This CDR3 contains 12 residues. Germline V gene data show CDR1 as SEHNR and CDR2 as FQNEAQ (reference sequence).

J is TRBJ2-2 and V is TRBV7-9; unclear D gene. Sequencing used blood. The clonotype comes from a woman in her thirties with Graves' ophthalmopathy. CDR3 sequence: CASSSLGGELFF. DNA of the CDR3: TGTGCCAGCAGCTCCCTGGGCGGGGAGCTGTTTTTT.